This T cell receptor (beta chain) was captured in a study of glioma-infiltrating T cells. CDR3 length: 15 amino acids. The V and J ends lost 6 bases and 10 bases, in that order; junction bases with no gene match: 14. Germline CDR1 and CDR2: MNHEY and SMNVEV (reference sequence). TCR alpha and beta CDR3 regions were amplified from RNA using iRepertoire nested multiplex PCR. MiXCR, run by TCRdb on the multiplex PCR reads, gives a single entry per CDR3 protein. The top ten clones hold around 12% of a sample with more than 350,000 distinct CDR3 sequences, roughly two fifths of them seen once. The sample holds many counts of this clonotype.

This chain connects TRBV27 to TRBJ2-3; 9 bases match TRBD2. The TCR originated in a human donor with low-grade glioma or glioblastoma, undergoing nonglioma brain surgery, or in good health (not recorded which). Sequencing used glioma tissue, nonneoplastic brain tissue, or PBMCs (not recorded which). The CDR3 loop is CASRPTVAGVVAQYF. DNA for the CDR3: TGTGCCAGCAGACCGACGGTAGCGGGAGTTGTTGCGCAGTATTTT.